This TCR beta chain was recovered during a study of control samples from healthy donors and cancer patients. CDR3 size: 15 residues. V was shortened by 4 bases and J by 10 bases, with 20 bases between the two germline ends. Germline V gene data show CDR1 as LNHDA and CDR2 as SQIVND (reference sequence). The data were produced by immunoSEQ multiplex PCR, yet TCRdb's version contains in-frame clones alone and is incomplete. This table has 110,000 to 150,000 clones, around 90% appearing once. The chain is built from TRBV19 and TRBJ2-1; D not resolved. The source material was blood. The TCR sequence derives from a man aged 25 to 40 in good health. The CDR3 DNA reads as TGTGCCAGTAGTAACCCCAGCCTCCTCAGAGGAGAGCAGTTCTTC. It is translated as CASSNPSLLRGEQFF.